These T cell receptor beta chains were read from a single sample in a study of early T cells in non-severe SARS-CoV-2 infection. TCRdb redid the calling of the 5' RACE reads with MiXCR, one entry per CDR3 protein. Among over 50,000 distinct CDR3 sequences listed, under 15% were seen once. The source material was whole blood, sampled at baseline. The receptors shown here come from an adult who was a healthcare worker with PCR-confirmed SARS-CoV-2 infection or an uninfected control (not recorded which). CDR3s include the opening cysteine and the closing phenylalanine or tryptophan. The D gene is left open where the match is weak. Clone size is given for some rows only: seen once, a few or many times, or a class if the clone is expanded.

>TRBV6-6|-|-|TRBJ1-3
TGTGCCAGCAGGATAGTAGGCACCATATATTTT
CASRIVGTIYF
>TRBV20-1|few|TRBD2|TRBJ2-3
TGCAGTTATGAAGCGGGAGAGGGCACAGATACGCAGTATTTT
CSYEAGEGTDTQYF
>TRBV7-9|-|-|TRBJ2-6
TGTGCCAGCAGCTTAGGGACCCCTGGGGCCAACGTCCTGACTTTC
CASSLGTPGANVLTF
>TRBV4-2|-|-|TRBJ2-3
TGTGCCAGCAGCCAGAACCCTGGACAGACTAGCACAGATACGCAGTATTTT
CASSQNPGQTSTDTQYF
>TRBV7-6|-|TRBD1|TRBJ2-1
TGTGCCAGCAGCCAACTTACCGGGACAGCTTACAATGAGCAGTTCTTC
CASSQLTGTAYNEQFF
>TRBV5-6|-|TRBD2|TRBJ2-3
TGTGCCAGCAGCTTGGAGGCGGGAGAGGGAGATACGCAGTATTTT
CASSLEAGEGDTQYF
>TRBV5-5|-|-|TRBJ2-7
TGTGCCAGCAGCGGTCGACAGATACTCTCCTACGAGCAGTACTTC
CASSGRQILSYEQYF
>TRBV6-5|many|-|TRBJ1-2
TGTGCCAGCACAAGGGCGGGGGAGATCTATGGCTACACCTTC
CASTRAGEIYGYTF
>TRBV6-1|few|TRBD1|TRBJ1-5
TGTGCCAGCAGGGGACAGGGGGTACGGAGCAATCAGCCCCAGCATTTT
CASRGQGVRSNQPQHF
>TRBV5-1|-|-|TRBJ2-3
TGCGCCAGCAGCTCTATGCCCACAGATACGCAGTATTTT
CASSSMPTDTQYF